The 5 T cell receptor beta chains presented below share a single source sample, sequenced in a study of T cells in localized non-small cell lung cancer (dated by TCRdb to 2018 to 2020). The library came from the immunoSEQ multiplex PCR assay. TCRdb holds this immuneACCESS table with in-frame rearrangements only. Some clones are missing; in checked studies, unresolved V genes explain under half, and the rest has no known cause. Present in this sample are about 59,000 clones, roughly 90% of which were seen just once. The top ten hold less than 20% of the sample. The sample here was peripheral blood, taken before any cancer treatment. Source of these receptors: a man aged 35 to 70 with stage I lung adenocarcinoma.

The V gene is TRBV7-3, the J gene TRBJ2-3; D not certain. Germline CDR1 and CDR2: SGHTA and FQGTGA. CDR3 length equals 16 residues. Trimming removed 0 bases from V and 1 base from J, with 11 bases in between. The CDR3 protein is CASSLTPGPGTDTQYF. DNA for the CDR3: TGTGCCAGCAGCTTAACCCCCGGGCCGGGCACAGATACGCAGTATTTT.

The chain is built from TRBV4-1 and TRBJ1-2, with TRBD1 matching 12 bases. Trimming cost V 0 bases and J 7 bases; bases outside gene matches: 9. This CDR3 has 17 residues. The germline CDR1 and CDR2 sequences are MGHRA and YSYEKL. The CDR3, as DNA: TGCGCCAGCAGCCAAGATAGAGGGACAGGGGGCGCAGCTGGCTACACCTTC. Encoded protein: CASSQDRGTGGAAGYTF.

The gene calls are TRBV27 and TRBJ2-1, with 12 bases fitting TRBD2. Germline trimming cut 4 bases from V and 3 bases from J; bases unmatched to any gene: 13. CDR3 length equals 19 residues. Germline V gene lookup returns CDR1 MNHEY and CDR2 SMNVEV (reference sequence). CDR3: CASSSKTSGSGDFYNEQFF. The DNA of the CDR3 is TGTGCCAGCAGTTCAAAGACTAGCGGGAGTGGGGATTTCTACAATGAGCAGTTCTTC.

The chain carries TRBV29-1 and TRBJ1-5; a possible D gene is TRBD1 (6 bases). The CDR3 extends over 14 amino acids. Germline V CDR1 and CDR2: SQVTM, ANQGSEA. Trimming shortened V by 4 bases and J by 5 bases, and 15 bases separated the two germline ends. CDR3 sequence (DNA): TGCAGCGTTGCGGTGGGACACCGAGATCAGCCCCAGCATTTT. Translating it yields CSVAVGHRDQPQHF.

The chain links TRBV5-1 to TRBJ1-5, with D tentatively TRBD1 (6 bases). CDR3 length equals 16 residues. The V and J ends lost 4 bases and 2 bases respectively, with 16 bases between them. Per the germline V gene, CDR1 is SGHRS and CDR2 is YFSETQ. The CDR3 is CASSKGGGMGNQPQHF. CDR3 bases: TGCGCCAGCAGCAAAGGTGGGGGCATGGGCAATCAGCCCCAGCATTTT.